This TCR beta chain stems from a study of T-cell memory formation after mild COVID-19. TCRdb passed the 5' RACE reads through MiXCR, listing each CDR3 protein once. The top ten hold roughly 21% of the sample, which has around 250,000 distinct CDR3 sequences, 7.5% to 10% seen once. The sequenced sample was PBMCs or a T cell subset sorted from them (not recorded which). This sequence was found in a young man who had mild COVID-19 (a few samples of this study predate the infection). Cell type and time point are not known.

The DNA for the CDR3 is TGTGCCACCCGACAGATGACGAACACCGGGGAGCTGTTTTTT. Translating it yields CATRQMTNTGELFF. This chain uses TRBV15 with TRBJ2-2, with D possibly being TRBD1 (5 bases). The CDR3 totals 14 residues. Germline loops: CDR1 LNHNV, CDR2 YYDKDF (reference sequence). Trimming took 8 bases from V and 0 from J, leaving 10 bases between them.